The rows below give T cell receptor beta chains drawn from one sample of a study of human T cells and chemical hapten exposure. TCRdb used MiXCR to reprocess the RACE reads, holding one entry per CDR3 protein. The table records 300,000 to 400,000 distinct CDR3 sequences, around 7% of them present only once. The source was whole blood, collected in connection with sensitization to the hapten diphenylcyclopropenone (DPC). The source is a woman aged 18-29 years with alopecia areata. Some clones in this sample may be carry-over from other donors' samples. The CDR3 runs from the conserved cysteine through the conserved F or W. Fields, in order: CDR3 DNA, CDR3 protein, J gene, D gene, V gene, clone size. A D gene is named only where the DNA matches it firmly. Size values are once, few and many counts, or a class for expanded clones, and some rows have none.

TGTGCCAGCAGTCAGGGGGCGGTAGGCACAGATACGCAGTATTTT | CASSQGAVGTDTQYF | TRBJ2-3 | TRBD1 | TRBV12-3/TRBV12-4 | NA
TGCGCCAGCAGCCAAGAGGCGGCCAAGTTCGGGACCCAGTACTTC | CASSQEAAKFGTQYF | TRBJ2-5 | NA | TRBV4-3 | many
TGTGCCAGCAGCGTAGGACTGCAAGAGACCCAGTACTTC | CASSVGLQETQYF | TRBJ2-5 | NA | TRBV7-2 | few
TGTGCCAGCAGGGATCCGGGCTCTAGCACAGATACGCAGTATTTT | CASRDPGSSTDTQYF | TRBJ2-3 | NA | TRBV6-5 | few
TGTGCCAGCAGCTTTTCTGAAGGAAACACCATATATTTT | CASSFSEGNTIYF | TRBJ1-3 | NA | TRBV7-2 | many
TGTGCCAGCAGAACTGGGTCCTATGGCTACACCTTC | CASRTGSYGYTF | TRBJ1-2 | NA | TRBV27 | many
TGTGCCATCAGTGAGCCGGGGGGACAGGGAGGCTCTGGGGCCAACGTCCTGACTTTC | CAISEPGGQGGSGANVLTF | TRBJ2-6 | TRBD1 | TRBV10-3 | NA
TGTGCCAGCAGCAAACATCTTGTACGGCGATTGGGGAACGAGCAGTACTTC | CASSKHLVRRLGNEQYF | TRBJ2-7 | NA | TRBV21-1 | many
TGTGCCAGCAGTGAATATGGGGTCTCTGGAAACACCATATATTTT | CASSEYGVSGNTIYF | TRBJ1-3 | NA | TRBV25-1 | many
TGTGCCAGCAGTCGACAGGGGGCTCCACAAGAGACCCAGTACTTC | CASSRQGAPQETQYF | TRBJ2-5 | TRBD1 | TRBV7-2 | few
TGTGCCACCAGTGGCGAGACGGGGAACACAGATACGCAGTATTTT | CATSGETGNTDTQYF | TRBJ2-3 | NA | TRBV24-1 | NA
TGTGCCAGCAGCACGCCGGTACCCCCAAGGGCCAACGTCCTGACTTTC | CASSTPVPPRANVLTF | TRBJ2-6 | NA | TRBV7-9 | many
TGCAGCGTTGAAGATGCCTGGGGGCCCATGAACACTGAAGCTTTCTTT | CSVEDAWGPMNTEAFF | TRBJ1-1 | NA | TRBV29-1 | few
TGCGCCAGCAGCTCACAGGGAACAGATACGCAGTATTTT | CASSSQGTDTQYF | TRBJ2-3 | NA | TRBV5-1 | many
TGTGCCAGTTTTGGGACTGACACCTACGAGCAGTACTTC | CASFGTDTYEQYF | TRBJ2-7 | NA | TRBV28 | few
TGTGCCAGCCGAAGGGCGGGGACGGGCAATTCACCCCTCCACTTT | CASRRAGTGNSPLHF | TRBJ1-6 | NA | TRBV12-3/TRBV12-4 | NA
TGCAGCGTTGGCGAGGGAGAGACCCAGTACTTC | CSVGEGETQYF | TRBJ2-5 | NA | TRBV29-1 | many
TGTGCCAGCAGCCAATTGGCGGGGGGCGAAAAACTGTTTTTT | CASSQLAGGEKLFF | TRBJ1-4 | NA | TRBV14 | many
TGCAGCGTGGGGGACTTTGTCTTC | CSVGDFVF | TRBJ2-1 | NA | TRBV29-1 | many
TGTGCCAGCAGGGGGACCACAGGGACCTACGAGCAGTACTTC | CASRGTTGTYEQYF | TRBJ2-7 | NA | TRBV28 | NA
TGTGCCAGCAGTCTCTTACTTGGGGGGGGCAACAATCAGCCCCAGCATTTT | CASSLLLGGGNNQPQHF | TRBJ1-5 | NA | TRBV28 | NA
TGTGCCAGCAGCTTAGCAGGGGGTCCCAGGGGCACTGAAGCTTTCTTT | CASSLAGGPRGTEAFF | TRBJ1-1 | NA | TRBV7-9 | NA
TGTGCCAGCAGCCCCAGGGAACCGGGCTATGGCTACACCTTC | CASSPREPGYGYTF | TRBJ1-2 | NA | TRBV9 | many
TGTGCCAGCAGCCCAGGTACAGGGGGCCACACTGAAGCTTTCTTT | CASSPGTGGHTEAFF | TRBJ1-1 | TRBD1 | TRBV3-1 | many
TGTGCCAGCAGCGCCCGAGCCGGGGGGAAAGAGACCCAGTACTTC | CASSARAGGKETQYF | TRBJ2-5 | TRBD2 | TRBV11-1 | few
TGCGCCAGCAGCCCTACGACAGGCTATGGCTACACCTTC | CASSPTTGYGYTF | TRBJ1-2 | NA | TRBV4-3 | NA
TGTGCTAGCAGCTTAGGGTTCCGGGACCGGAGCGACACTGAAGCTTTCTTT | CASSLGFRDRSDTEAFF | TRBJ1-1 | NA | TRBV7-7 | NA
TGTGCCAGCAGCTTAAACGGATACGATCACGGTGAAAAACTGTTTTTT | CASSLNGYDHGEKLFF | TRBJ1-4 | NA | TRBV11-1 | many
TGTGCCAGCAGTCCCGCCGCAGGGCGGATTTACAATGAGCAGTTCTTC | CASSPAAGRIYNEQFF | TRBJ2-1 | NA | TRBV27 | few
TGCGCCAGCAGCTTGAGCAGCGGGGGGCCAGATACGCAGTATTTT | CASSLSSGGPDTQYF | TRBJ2-3 | TRBD2 | TRBV5-1 | many
TGTGCCAGCTCACCTTCTCGGACAGGGTTTAAGGATGGCTACACCTTC | CASSPSRTGFKDGYTF | TRBJ1-2 | TRBD1 | TRBV18 | NA
TGTGCCAGCAGCCCCCGTACAGGGTTGGGGGCCGGGGAGCTGTTTTTT | CASSPRTGLGAGELFF | TRBJ2-2 | NA | TRBV7-3 | many
TGTGCCAGCAGCTTCACAGGGGGGGATACTGAAGCTTTCTTT | CASSFTGGDTEAFF | TRBJ1-1 | TRBD1 | TRBV5-5 | many
TGTGCCGGAGGCTTGAACACCGGGGAGCTGTTTTTT | CAGGLNTGELFF | TRBJ2-2 | NA | TRBV11-2 | many
TGTGCCAGCAGTTCCCAGGGGGCCGGGCGCACTGAAGCTTTCTTT | CASSSQGAGRTEAFF | TRBJ1-1 | TRBD1 | TRBV6-2/TRBV6-3 | NA
TGTGCCAGCTCACCACCGAAGGGAGAATTGGGGTCCGGGCAGTTCTTC | CASSPPKGELGSGQFF | TRBJ2-1 | NA | TRBV18 | few
TGTGCCAGCAGTTTTGGGGGAGACATCTATGGCTACACCTTC | CASSFGGDIYGYTF | TRBJ1-2 | NA | TRBV12-3/TRBV12-4 | NA
TGTGCCAGCAGCTTTTTGGCGGGGCCGACTACAGATACGCAGTATTTT | CASSFLAGPTTDTQYF | TRBJ2-3 | NA | TRBV11-2 | NA
TGTGCCACCGAACTCCGACAGTCTAATAGCAATCAGCCCCAGCATTTT | CATELRQSNSNQPQHF | TRBJ1-5 | NA | TRBV6-6 | NA
TGTGCCAGCAGCTTAAAAACGGGGCATCCAAGTGGCTACACCTTC | CASSLKTGHPSGYTF | TRBJ1-2 | NA | TRBV7-6 | many
TGCAGTGCCCCTAGACAGGGGGCGATCACAGATACGCAGTATTTT | CSAPRQGAITDTQYF | TRBJ2-3 | TRBD1 | TRBV20-1 | many
TGTGCCACGAAACAGGGCGGCAATCAGCCCCAGCATTTT | CATKQGGNQPQHF | TRBJ1-5 | NA | TRBV6-2/TRBV6-3 | many
TGTGCCAGCAGCCAAGTTGTTGCGGCTAGCGGGGAGCAGTTCTTC | CASSQVVAASGEQFF | TRBJ2-1 | TRBD2 | TRBV4-2 | NA
TGTGCCAGCTCACCACTGGGCCGGCCTCAGCCCCAGCATTTT | CASSPLGRPQPQHF | TRBJ1-5 | NA | TRBV18 | many
TGTGCCAGCAGTTTACAGGTCGCCGGGGCCAACGTCCTGACTTTC | CASSLQVAGANVLTF | TRBJ2-6 | NA | TRBV6-2/TRBV6-3 | many
TGTGCCAGCAGCCCGGGACTAGAGGGCACAGATACGCAGTATTTT | CASSPGLEGTDTQYF | TRBJ2-3 | TRBD2 | TRBV7-2 | few
TGCAGTGCTAGAGAACAGGGACGGGGCACTGAAGCTTTCTTT | CSAREQGRGTEAFF | TRBJ1-1 | NA | TRBV20-1 | many
TGCGCCAGCAGCCACCTGGCGGATACTGGAAACACCATATATTTT | CASSHLADTGNTIYF | TRBJ1-3 | NA | TRBV4-3 | many
TGTGCCAGCAGCTTATTTCCAACAGGGGTGCCCGGGGAGCTGTTTTTT | CASSLFPTGVPGELFF | TRBJ2-2 | TRBD1 | TRBV7-2 | few
TGTGCCAGCAGCCCCGGGTTTGGCACTGAAGCTTTCTTT | CASSPGFGTEAFF | TRBJ1-1 | NA | TRBV3-1 | NA
TGTGCCAGCGGGGACACCTATGGCTACACCTTC | CASGDTYGYTF | TRBJ1-2 | NA | TRBV2 | NA
TGTGCCATCAGTGAAAGCTATCCGGGCGGGGAGCTGTTTTTT | CAISESYPGGELFF | TRBJ2-2 | NA | TRBV10-3 | NA
TGTGCCAGCAGCTTACTACTTTTCGCGGCGGCACCCTCCTACAATGAGCAGTTCTTC | CASSLLLFAAAPSYNEQFF | TRBJ2-1 | NA | TRBV13 | NA
TGTGCCAGCAGCTTGGGAGAGGCCTACGAGCAGTACTTC | CASSLGEAYEQYF | TRBJ2-7 | NA | TRBV5-6 | NA